This T cell receptor (beta chain) was identified during a study of blood T cell repertoires in COVID-19 (dated by TCRdb to the early 2020s). About the investigation overall: Samples from collaborators originated in the United States, Italy and Spain and spanned both the acute and convalescent phases of COVID-19. Where HLA class I and class II types were available, the types were taken from metadata supplied by the sample provider, not from assay-based typing. The sample metadata nearly always contained a de-identified subject ID, COVID-19 status, age in years and sex. The samples were drawn from two sources: the first 160 participants of the ongoing ImmuneRACE study, and fewer than 1,500 subjects contributed by 6 global collaborators. Deeply sampled blood TCRbeta repertoires from subjects exposed to, actively infected with, or recovered from COVID-19 were included in the dataset. The repertoires were released in a freely available public database meant as a resource for research on the immune response to SARS-CoV-2. The prospective study material was composed of cDNA or gDNA derived from T cells, B-cell-depleted T cells, or PBMCs.

Counted from cysteine to phenylalanine, this CDR3 has 16 amino acids. Of the read, only the CDR3 DNA is kept; its 48 bases are in frame from base 1. The germline V gene supplies CDR1 SGHRS and CDR2 YFSETQ. V is clipped by 0 bases and J by 7 bases, and the sequence between their germline boundaries is 18 bases long. The immunoSEQ Assay, a bias-controlled multiplex PCR, was used to amplify TCRbeta CDR3 regions from genomic DNA. The authors' analysis ran thus. Within the assay, amplification of reference gene primers was used to estimate how many nucleated cells each sample contained. Sequence reads were collapsed and filtered to measure the absolute abundance of every unique TCRbeta CDR3 rearrangement. For each sample, productive Simpson clonality was calculated by taking the square root of Simpson's diversity index across productive rearrangements. TCRdb obtained this table from immuneACCESS and retained in-frame rearrangements with V and J assigned. These tables miss some clones; where compared with another copy, unresolved V genes account for less than half of the shortfall, and the remainder is unexplained. For V, J and clone size, that table is used; D and trimming come from the DNA. The sample table shows 99,000 or so clones, and roughly 90% are seen once. The ten largest clones add up to approximately 5.6% of the sample.

Concerning this clone: Its antigen is still unknown. Per-base quality was not reported, and no clone a single base away is much larger than it.

Whole blood was collected in K2EDTA tubes by collaborating institutions according to the institutions' own protocols. Collaborator samples were shipped for TCRbeta analysis as frozen whole blood, isolated PBMCs, or DNA extracted from either sample type. What the work shows at the level of the full study, not this receptor alone: Clinical and demographic metadata were provided uncurated, with the amount varying by source and participant.

The sample taken for sequencing was peripheral blood. The source is a human donor in a cohort sampled during active COVID-19. Recombination connected TRBV5-1 to TRBJ2-3; TRBD1 could be the D gene, as 5 bases match. In nucleotide form, the sequence is TGCGCCAGCAGCTTGGCCGGACACCTTCGGGTGAATACGCAGTATTTT. Translated, this is CASSLAGHLRVNTQYF.